A selection of T cell receptor beta chains follows, all from one sample in a study of T cell responses to AZD1222 COVID-19 vaccine. Profiling relied on immunoSEQ multiplex PCR, and the TCRdb table lists in-frame clones only, not all of them. The data show 90,000 to 120,000 clones, approximately 86% seen once. Material: peripheral blood, obtained 28 days after the second dose of the MenACWY control vaccine. The receptors originated from an adult who received the MenACWY meningococcal vaccine as a control. The CDR3 runs from the conserved cysteine through the conserved F or W. The order of the fields is V gene, D gene, J gene, clone size, CDR3 protein, CDR3 DNA. The D gene is left open where the match is weak. Some rows mark clone size as missing; the rest say once, few, many or name a class of expanded clone.

TRBV9	TRBD1	TRBJ1-3	once	CASSVGGTAPPNTIYF	TGTGCCAGCAGCGTAGGAGGGACAGCCCCTCCCAACACCATATATTTT
TRBV9	TRBD1	TRBJ2-3	NA	CASSGRQGATTDTQYF	TGTGCCAGCAGCGGGAGACAGGGGGCAACCACAGATACGCAGTATTTT
TRBV28	NA	TRBJ1-6	NA	CASRGTSINSPLHF	TGTGCCAGCAGGGGGACCTCGATTAATTCACCCCTCCACTTT
TRBV15	NA	TRBJ2-1	NA	CATSRGAKQGDEQFF	TGTGCCACCAGCAGAGGGGCCAAACAGGGTGATGAGCAGTTCTTC
TRBV5-1	NA	TRBJ1-1	NA	CASSYDGVGVEAFF	TGCGCCAGCAGCTACGACGGGGTCGGGGTTGAAGCTTTCTTT
TRBV18	NA	TRBJ1-2	NA	CASSPGVRGLDGYTF	TGTGCCAGCTCACCCGGGGTCAGGGGCTTGGATGGCTACACCTTC
TRBV2	TRBD1	TRBJ1-2	NA	CASSDDQDRGFDGYTF	TGTGCCAGCAGTGATGATCAGGACAGGGGATTTGATGGCTACACCTTC
TRBV7-2	TRBD2	TRBJ2-1	NA	CASFLGGLAGTVNEQFF	TGTGCCAGCTTCCTAGGGGGACTAGCGGGGACGGTTAATGAGCAGTTCTTC
TRBV28	NA	TRBJ1-5	NA	CASSLRQVWQPQHF	TGTGCCAGCAGTTTACGACAGGTCTGGCAGCCCCAGCATTTT
TRBV7-3	NA	TRBJ2-5	NA	CASSLIGETQYF	TGTGCCAGCAGCTTAATCGGGGAGACCCAGTACTTC
TRBV6-1	TRBD1	TRBJ1-6	NA	CASSEWDSYNSPLHF	TGTGCCAGCAGTGAATGGGACAGTTATAATTCACCCCTCCACTTT
TRBV5-4	NA	TRBJ2-7	NA	CASSFSGNYEQYF	TGTGCCAGCAGCTTTAGCGGAAACTACGAGCAGTACTTC
TRBV28	NA	TRBJ2-7	few	CASSSGGNSYEQYF	TGTGCCAGCAGTTCAGGTGGGAACTCCTACGAGCAGTACTTC
TRBV12-3/TRBV12-4	TRBD1	TRBJ1-4	NA	CASSLGDREFF	TGTGCCAGCAGTTTAGGGGACAGGGAGTTTTTT
TRBV4-3	NA	TRBJ2-6	NA	CASSQDMGYGGASGANVLTF	TGCGCCAGCAGCCAAGACATGGGTTACGGGGGCGCGAGTGGGGCCAACGTCCTGACTTTC
TRBV28	NA	TRBJ1-5	NA	CASSLFQGYSNQPQHF	TGTGCCAGCAGTTTATTCCAGGGCTATAGCAATCAGCCCCAGCATTTT
TRBV12-3/TRBV12-4	NA	TRBJ1-1	NA	CASTPQGWAEAFF	TGTGCCAGCACCCCACAGGGTTGGGCTGAAGCTTTCTTT
TRBV19	TRBD1	TRBJ1-4	NA	CASSPRQGATNEKLFF	TGTGCCAGTAGCCCGAGACAGGGGGCAACTAATGAAAAACTGTTTTTT
TRBV28	NA	TRBJ1-1	NA	CASSLVRTRRSNTEAFF	TGTGCCAGCAGTTTGGTCCGTACTAGGCGGTCGAACACTGAAGCTTTCTTT
TRBV18	NA	TRBJ2-5	NA	CASSPGGQQETQYF	TGTGCCAGCTCACCGGGGGGACAACAAGAGACCCAGTACTTC
TRBV10-3	NA	TRBJ2-7	NA	CAISGNLATSYEQYF	TGTGCCATCAGCGGAAACCTTGCAACATCCTACGAGCAGTACTTC
TRBV7-3	NA	TRBJ1-1	NA	CASSSEGNTEAFF	TGTGCCAGCAGTTCGGAGGGGAACACTGAAGCTTTCTTT
TRBV9	NA	TRBJ2-3	NA	CASSVETGDITDTQYF	TGTGCCAGCAGCGTAGAGACGGGGGATATCACAGATACGCAGTATTTT
TRBV11-2	TRBD2	TRBJ2-1	NA	CASSLSPGTSGGIEQFF	TGTGCCAGCAGCTTATCACCCGGGACTAGCGGGGGAATTGAGCAGTTCTTC
TRBV24-1	TRBD1	TRBJ2-5	NA	CATSAPDRDLQETQYF	TGTGCCACCAGTGCTCCGGACAGGGACCTCCAAGAGACCCAGTACTTC
TRBV4-3	TRBD2	TRBJ2-1	NA	CASSQTGGVGLNEQFF	TGCGCCAGCAGCCAAACCGGGGGGGTCGGGTTGAATGAGCAGTTCTTC
TRBV21-1	NA	TRBJ1-2	NA	CASSSPDYGYTF	TGTGCCAGCAGCAGTCCTGACTATGGCTACACCTTC
TRBV4-3	NA	TRBJ1-4	NA	CASSQDLGEKLFF	TGCGCCAGCAGCCAAGACTTGGGTGAAAAACTGTTTTTT
TRBV4-2	NA	TRBJ1-6	NA	CASNDWGSQIDNSPLHF	TGTGCCAGCAATGACTGGGGCAGCCAGATAGATAATTCACCCCTCCACTTT
TRBV5-1	TRBD1	TRBJ2-5	once	CASSSRGQGWEETQYF	TGCGCCAGCAGCTCGAGGGGACAGGGTTGGGAGGAGACCCAGTACTTC
TRBV5-5	NA	TRBJ1-1	NA	CASRPDKDTEAFF	TGTGCCAGCAGACCGGACAAGGACACTGAAGCTTTCTTT
TRBV28	NA	TRBJ2-7	NA	CASSPTEGGGDEQYF	TGTGCCAGCAGCCCTACCGAAGGAGGAGGGGACGAGCAGTACTTC
TRBV6-5	TRBD1	TRBJ1-2	NA	CASSYLRGQANYGYTF	TGTGCCAGCAGTTACCTTAGGGGACAGGCTAACTATGGCTACACCTTC
TRBV19	NA	TRBJ1-5	NA	CASSIKGFVGNQPQHF	TGTGCCAGTAGTATCAAGGGTTTTGTTGGCAATCAGCCCCAGCATTTT
TRBV18	NA	TRBJ1-2	NA	CASSPSFYGYTF	TGTGCCAGCTCACCCTCCTTCTATGGCTACACCTTC
TRBV28	TRBD1	TRBJ1-2	NA	CASSTPGQLYGYTF	TGTGCCAGCAGCACCCCGGGACAGCTCTATGGCTACACCTTC
TRBV6-1	TRBD1	TRBJ2-7	NA	CASSEARGDRDF	TGTGCCAGCAGTGAAGCGAGGGGGGACAGGGACTTC
TRBV6-5	TRBD1	TRBJ2-2	once	CASSSPGQGNTGELFF	TGTGCCAGCAGTTCTCCGGGACAGGGTAACACCGGGGAGCTGTTTTTT
TRBV5-1	NA	TRBJ1-1	once	CASSFELNTEAFF	TGCGCCAGCAGCTTTGAACTGAACACTGAAGCTTTCTTT
TRBV7-2	TRBD1	TRBJ1-6	NA	CASSLRPTGSSYNSPLHF	TGTGCCAGCAGCTTACGCCCGACAGGGAGCTCCTATAATTCACCCCTCCACTTT
TRBV6-2/TRBV6-3	NA	TRBJ1-1	NA	CASSYGGRDAFF	TGTGCCAGCAGTTACGGGGGCAGGGACGCTTTCTTT
TRBV10-3	TRBD2	TRBJ2-3	NA	CAISESPGLAGGDTDTQYF	TGTGCCATCAGTGAGTCCCCGGGACTAGCGGGGGGTGACACAGATACGCAGTATTTT
TRBV5-1	NA	TRBJ2-1	once	CASSWGNEQFF	TGCGCCAGCAGCTGGGGCAATGAGCAGTTCTTC
TRBV5-5	NA	TRBJ1-6	once	CASSPVGGPSSYNSPLHF	TGTGCCAGCAGCCCGGTGGGGGGACCCAGCTCCTATAATTCACCCCTCCACTTT
TRBV10-3	NA	TRBJ1-2	NA	CAISEAVRNLYGYTF	TGTGCCATCAGTGAAGCGGTCAGGAACCTGTATGGCTACACCTTC
TRBV6-5	TRBD1	TRBJ1-1	NA	CASRQGAEGTEAFF	TGTGCCAGCAGACAGGGGGCGGAGGGCACTGAAGCTTTCTTT
TRBV19	NA	TRBJ1-2	NA	CASSIDSVYGYTF	TGTGCCAGTAGTATAGATTCGGTCTATGGCTACACCTTC
TRBV5-1	NA	TRBJ1-5	NA	CASSLDNRGGGQPQHF	TGCGCCAGCAGCTTGGATAATAGGGGGGGTGGTCAGCCCCAGCATTTT
TRBV4-2	NA	TRBJ2-5	NA	CASSQDELAPQASQYF	TGTGCCAGCAGCCAAGACGAATTGGCCCCCCAAGCTAGCCAGTACTTC
TRBV5-6	NA	TRBJ1-4	NA	CASSWGPKNEKLFF	TGTGCCAGCAGCTGGGGACCGAAAAATGAAAAACTGTTTTTT
TRBV5-6	NA	TRBJ1-5	NA	CASSVGQTSNQPQHF	TGTGCCAGCAGCGTGGGACAAACTAGCAATCAGCCCCAGCATTTT
TRBV4-1	NA	TRBJ1-2	once	CASSHDLTARGGYTF	TGCGCCAGCAGCCACGATCTAACGGCAAGGGGTGGCTACACCTTC
TRBV5-1	NA	TRBJ1-2	once	CASSLEAGVGGYTF	TGCGCCAGCAGCTTGGAGGCAGGGGTGGGAGGCTACACCTTC
TRBV5-6	NA	TRBJ1-5	NA	CASSLGVRGLSNQPQHF	TGTGCCAGCAGCTTAGGTGTCCGAGGGCTTAGCAATCAGCCCCAGCATTTT
TRBV9	NA	TRBJ1-4	NA	CASSVDAVITNEKLFF	TGTGCCAGCAGCGTAGATGCCGTGATAACTAATGAAAAACTGTTTTTT
TRBV7-2	NA	TRBJ2-3	few	CASSLARRDTQYF	TGTGCCAGCAGCTTAGCGCGAAGAGATACGCAGTATTTT
TRBV14	TRBD1	TRBJ2-7	once	CASSQLYGTGDHEQYF	TGTGCCAGCAGCCAGCTGTACGGGACAGGGGACCACGAGCAGTACTTC
TRBV5-6	NA	TRBJ1-1	NA	CASSRRGMNTEAFF	TGTGCCAGCAGCAGGAGGGGTATGAACACTGAAGCTTTCTTT
TRBV20-1	NA	TRBJ1-6	NA	CSASLMTIGSPLHF	TGCAGTGCTAGTCTAATGACGATCGGGTCACCCCTCCACTTT
TRBV2	NA	TRBJ2-7	NA	CASSVGARYEQYF	TGTGCCAGCAGTGTGGGGGCTCGCTACGAGCAGTACTTC